A selection of T cell receptor beta chains follows, all from one sample in a study of T cells in Graves' hyperthyroidism and ophthalmopathy. TCRdb called the multiplex PCR reads again in MiXCR, with one record for every CDR3 protein. This sample has 550,000 to 600,000 distinct CDR3 sequences, with approximately 15% found just once. The sequenced sample consisted of blood. All receptors derive from a woman aged 18-29 years with Graves' ophthalmopathy. The CDR3 runs from the conserved cysteine through the conserved F or W. The order of the fields is D gene, clone size, V gene, CDR3 protein. A D gene is named only where the DNA matches it firmly. The size entry is marked missing in some rows and otherwise reads once, few, many or a size class.

d_gene: -; abundance: -; v_gene: TRBV10-3; CDR3aa: CAIRRSESSGANVLTF
d_gene: -; abundance: few; v_gene: TRBV19; CDR3aa: CASSIGGITSGANVLTF
d_gene: -; abundance: few; v_gene: TRBV12-3/TRBV12-4; CDR3aa: CASSFGRSNNEQFF
d_gene: -; abundance: many; v_gene: TRBV11-2; CDR3aa: CAISRGGTYNEQFF
d_gene: TRBD1; abundance: -; v_gene: TRBV4-1; CDR3aa: CASSQEMAGGEQFF
d_gene: TRBD1; abundance: -; v_gene: TRBV27; CDR3aa: CASRTGQTNQPQHF
d_gene: -; abundance: -; v_gene: TRBV19; CDR3aa: CASSMDEGRTEKLFF
d_gene: -; abundance: many; v_gene: TRBV12-3/TRBV12-4; CDR3aa: CASSSSGGSSYEQYF
d_gene: TRBD2; abundance: many; v_gene: TRBV10-3; CDR3aa: CATSPAGALGSYEQYF
d_gene: TRBD2; abundance: many; v_gene: TRBV4-2; CDR3aa: CASSQGGTSGRHEQFF
d_gene: -; abundance: many; v_gene: TRBV18; CDR3aa: CASSQIVNTEAFF
d_gene: -; abundance: many; v_gene: TRBV2; CDR3aa: CASSEQSTGELFF
d_gene: -; abundance: many; v_gene: TRBV10-3; CDR3aa: CAISATGQQETQYF
d_gene: TRBD1; abundance: many; v_gene: TRBV20-1; CDR3aa: CSARGLTTGGVPSTDTQYF
d_gene: -; abundance: many; v_gene: TRBV7-3; CDR3aa: CASSSQPGVSYEQYF
d_gene: TRBD2; abundance: -; v_gene: TRBV20-1; CDR3aa: CSARDLVAGARIGLVGTDTQYF
d_gene: -; abundance: few; v_gene: TRBV3-1; CDR3aa: CASSQGRVREQYF
d_gene: -; abundance: few; v_gene: TRBV30; CDR3aa: CAWGWGNDEQYF
d_gene: -; abundance: few; v_gene: TRBV15; CDR3aa: CATSRSAGWVNTEAFF
d_gene: TRBD2; abundance: many; v_gene: TRBV4-2; CDR3aa: CASSQVLAQPSYEQYF
d_gene: -; abundance: many; v_gene: TRBV28; CDR3aa: CASKFIGATETEAFF
d_gene: -; abundance: few; v_gene: TRBV2; CDR3aa: CASSELGYRAGKLFF
d_gene: -; abundance: -; v_gene: TRBV25-1; CDR3aa: CASSEWEQESLYEQYF
d_gene: TRBD1; abundance: many; v_gene: TRBV5-6; CDR3aa: CASSPETGVGTDTQYF
d_gene: -; abundance: many; v_gene: TRBV5-1; CDR3aa: CASSPNGRKNTGELFF
d_gene: -; abundance: few; v_gene: TRBV5-4; CDR3aa: CASSSLGARGTDTQYF
d_gene: -; abundance: many; v_gene: TRBV6-5; CDR3aa: CASSYSPSSYNEQFF
d_gene: TRBD1; abundance: many; v_gene: TRBV2; CDR3aa: CASSGQGAHEQYF
d_gene: -; abundance: few; v_gene: TRBV4-3; CDR3aa: CASSQGGASRETQYF
d_gene: TRBD1; abundance: -; v_gene: TRBV5-1; CDR3aa: CASSLAPNRGGNEKLFF
d_gene: -; abundance: -; v_gene: TRBV10-2; CDR3aa: CASSVVGSNQPQHF
d_gene: TRBD1; abundance: many; v_gene: TRBV6-1; CDR3aa: CATGTGSYEQYF
d_gene: TRBD1; abundance: many; v_gene: TRBV7-3; CDR3aa: CASSLQGVSDGYTF
d_gene: TRBD2; abundance: -; v_gene: TRBV11-1; CDR3aa: CASSPDWAGGPGTQYF
d_gene: -; abundance: many; v_gene: TRBV6-5; CDR3aa: CASSYGQTHQPQHF
d_gene: -; abundance: many; v_gene: TRBV11-2; CDR3aa: CASSFRLHNIQYF
d_gene: TRBD1; abundance: many; v_gene: TRBV27; CDR3aa: CASSVGQANYGYTF
d_gene: TRBD1; abundance: many; v_gene: TRBV20-1; CDR3aa: CSARDRLRYTEAFF
d_gene: TRBD2; abundance: many; v_gene: TRBV7-2; CDR3aa: CASSLVELAGQETQYF
d_gene: TRBD1; abundance: -; v_gene: TRBV5-6; CDR3aa: CASSPFTIQGVGYEQYF
d_gene: -; abundance: -; v_gene: TRBV6-1; CDR3aa: CASRSGEAFF
d_gene: TRBD1; abundance: many; v_gene: TRBV6-1; CDR3aa: CASRAETGQGASYEQYF
d_gene: -; abundance: -; v_gene: TRBV25-1; CDR3aa: CASSGHGNTIYF
d_gene: -; abundance: few; v_gene: TRBV28; CDR3aa: CASSLGGHPTNEKLFF
d_gene: -; abundance: many; v_gene: TRBV24-1; CDR3aa: CATSQKITDTQYF
d_gene: -; abundance: few; v_gene: TRBV15; CDR3aa: CATSRDLGTQETQYF
d_gene: -; abundance: -; v_gene: TRBV7-2; CDR3aa: CASSLVLAYSYEQYF
d_gene: -; abundance: -; v_gene: TRBV28; CDR3aa: CASSPPHGQGIGTNEKLFF
d_gene: -; abundance: few; v_gene: TRBV19; CDR3aa: CASSIGGGPPLGELFF